The 24 T cell receptor beta chains reported below all come from one sample, sequenced in a study of breast tumors, draining lymph nodes, adjacent tissues. Samples came from axillary lymph nodes draining the breast cancer. TCRdb re-called the multiplex PCR reads with MiXCR, one entry per CDR3 protein. Of under 350,000 distinct CDR3 sequences in the sample, under 35% were seen once. Material for sequencing was axillary lymph node tissue. These receptor sequences come from a female donor with breast cancer. Some clones in this sample may be carry-over from other donors' samples.

This clonotype has a count of ten or more. This chain uses TRBV20-1 with TRBJ2-3; 8 bases map to TRBD2. CDR3 size: 16 residues. Germline V gives CDR1 DFQATT, CDR2 SNEGSKA (reference sequence). V shed 3 bases and J 5 bases; nucleotides not matched to a gene: 13. CDR3 amino acids: CSARNNQAGAGDTQYF. CDR3 sequence (DNA): TGCAGTGCTAGGAACAACCAAGCGGGAGCGGGAGATACGCAGTATTTT.

At least ten counts were recorded for this clonotype. The chain is built from TRBV29-1 and TRBJ1-2; D is undetermined. The CDR3 totals 11 residues. The V end lost 4 bases, the J end lost 4 bases, and 7 bases lay between the germline ends. Germline CDR1 SQVTM, CDR2 ANQGSEA. Here the CDR3 DNA reads TGCAGCGTTGGACTCGGCTATGGCTACACCTTC. Translation gives CSVGLGYGYTF. The full variable domain, completed using reference TRBV29-1 and TRBJ1-2, is SAVISQKPSRDICQRGTSLTIQCQVDSQVTMMFWYRQQPGQSLTLIATANQGSEATYESGFVIDKFPISRPNLTFSTLTVSNMSPEDSSIYLCSVGLGYGYTFGSGTRLTVV.

The table lists this clonotype with many counts. The chain recombines TRBV14 with TRBJ2-3, with D perhaps TRBD1 (6 bases). CDR3 length: 16 residues. Germline V lookup: CDR1 SGHDN, CDR2 FVKESK. Trimming stripped 4 bases from V and 5 bases from J, with 19 bases between. This chain's CDR3 is CASSLLLVTGKDTQYF. CDR3 sequence (DNA): TGTGCCAGCAGCCTACTCCTTGTGACAGGAAAAGATACGCAGTATTTT.

This clonotype has at least ten counts. This rearrangement joins TRBV24-1 to TRBJ1-2, with D perhaps matching TRBD1 (5 bases). The germline gives CDR1 KGHDR, CDR2 SFDVKD. With 0 bases removed from V and 7 bases from J, the gap between germline ends came to 14 bases. CDR3 length equals 15 residues. CDR3 bases: TGTGCCACCAGTGATTTGCAATCGAGGGGAGGTGGCTACACCTTC. Translated, it gives CATSDLQSRGGGYTF.

This clonotype was seen ten or more times. This sequence joins TRBV7-2 and TRBJ2-3; no definite D call. The CDR3 spans 12 residues. Germline V lookup: CDR1 SGHTA, CDR2 FQGNSA. V gave up 5 bases and J gave up 5 bases, with 8 bases separating them. CDR3 in amino acids: CASSQVGDTQYF. The CDR3, as DNA: TGTGCCAGCAGCCAGGTGGGAGATACGCAGTATTTT.

This clonotype was seen more than once but under ten times. Germline and junction disagree at one end, which may indicate a read error. The V call is TRBV6-1, the J call TRBJ2-7; TRBD2 aligns across 7 bases. CDR3 length: 11 amino acids. Looked up from germline, CDR1 is MNHNS and CDR2 is SASEGT. As DNA, the CDR3 is TGTGCCAGCAGTCAAGCGGGGGAGCAGTACTTC. Its translation: CASSQAGEQYF.

In this sample, this clonotype turned up many times. J is TRBJ2-1 and V is TRBV12-3 or TRBV12-4; possibly TRBD2 for D (6 bases). The CDR3 has 14 residues. The ends were cut back, 5 bases at V and 5 bases at J, with 13 bases in the middle. The CDR3 nucleotides read TGTGCCAGCAGTGGGACTTGGGGACACAATGAGCAGTTCTTC. Translation gives CASSGTWGHNEQFF.

This clonotype has a count of ten or more. This chain links TRBV7-8 with TRBJ1-2, with no clear D. Germline CDR1 reads SGHVS; CDR2 reads FQNEAQ. The CDR3 covers 15 residues. V gave up 5 bases and J gave up 2 bases, with 15 bases separating them. CDR3 residues: CASSPSTGANYGYTF. CDR3 in DNA: TGTGCCAGCAGCCCCAGCACGGGAGCGAACTATGGCTACACCTTC.

This clonotype was seen at least ten times. V usage is TRBV3-1 and J usage is TRBJ1-5; no reliable D call. This CDR3 is 14 amino acids long. Germline V CDR1 and CDR2: LGHDT, YNNKEL (reference sequence). With 0 bases removed from V and 7 bases from J, the gap between germline ends came to 10 bases. CDR3: CASSQELTKQPQHF. DNA for the CDR3: TGTGCCAGCAGCCAAGAACTAACAAAACAGCCCCAGCATTTT.

This clonotype was recorded a few times. The chain joins TRBV18 to TRBJ2-2; D unclear. The V and J ends lost 3 bases and 10 bases respectively, with 6 bases between them. Germline loops: CDR1 KGHSH, CDR2 LQKENI. The length of the CDR3 is 11 residues. CDR3 sequence reads: CASSPVEELFF. CDR3 bases: TGTGCCAGCTCACCGGTGGAGGAGCTGTTTTTT.

V gene TRBV30 combines with J gene TRBJ1-2, with D maybe TRBD1 (5 bases). The CDR3 totals 12 residues. Trimming removed 3 bases from V and 6 bases from J, with 11 bases in between. CDR1 GTSNPN and CDR2 SVGIG come from the germline V gene (reference sequence). Here the CDR3 reads CAWRDKPHGYTF. CDR3 coding DNA: TGTGCCTGGAGGGACAAGCCTCATGGCTACACCTTC.

This clonotype has only a few counts. The chain has TRBV28 and TRBJ2-3; 7 positions agree with TRBD1. After removal of 7 bases from V and 1 base from J, the junction contained 2 bases not matched to a gene. The CDR3 is 13 residues long. Germline V gives CDR1 MDHEN, CDR2 SYDVKM. The CDR3 here is CASMGTGTDTQYF. The CDR3 DNA sequence: TGTGCCAGCATGGGGACAGGCACAGATACGCAGTATTTT.

This clonotype was observed many times. J is TRBJ2-1 and V is TRBV5-1, with 10 bases fitting TRBD2. Germline trimming cut 5 bases from V and 5 bases from J; bases unmatched to any gene: 1. The CDR3 contains 13 residues. Per germline, CDR1 SGHRS and CDR2 YFSETQ. The CDR3 here is CASRTSGNNEQFF. The CDR3 region has the DNA TGCGCCAGCAGAACTAGCGGGAACAATGAGCAGTTCTTC.

V and J are TRBV11-2 and TRBJ2-1; 10 bases map to TRBD2. CDR1 and CDR2 from the germline V gene are SGHAT and FQNNGV. The CDR3 totals 16 residues. The V and J ends lost 5 bases and 4 bases, in that order; junction bases with no gene match: 8. DNA for the CDR3: TGTGCCAGCAGCCCGCGGACTAGCGGCTTATACAATGAGCAGTTCTTC. Its translation is CASSPRTSGLYNEQFF.

The table lists this clonotype with many counts. The V call is TRBV19, the J call TRBJ2-5, with D perhaps matching TRBD1 (5 bases). The V gene lost 5 bases and the J gene lost 4 bases, with 17 bases spanning the gap. The CDR3 has 15 amino acids. Germline CDR1 and CDR2: LNHDA and SQIVND (reference sequence). This chain's CDR3 is CASSAGRQFGETQYF. As DNA, the CDR3 is TGTGCCAGTAGTGCCGGAAGACAGTTTGGAGAGACCCAGTACTTC.

This clonotype was seen at least ten times. V usage is TRBV19 and J usage is TRBJ1-5; D call uncertain. Trimming left V 5 bases short and J 4 bases short, with 9 bases between. This CDR3 comprises 13 residues. Germline V lookup: CDR1 LNHDA, CDR2 SQIVND (reference sequence). CDR3 region: CASSGSTNQPQHF. The CDR3 region has the DNA TGTGCCAGTAGTGGGAGCACAAATCAGCCCCAGCATTTT. The full variable domain, in which reference TRBV19 and TRBJ1-5 provide the parts outside the CDR3, is DGGITQSPKYLFRKEGQNVTLSCEQNLNHDAMYWYRQDPGQGLRLIYYSQIVNDFQKGDIAEGYSVSREKKESFPLTVTSAQKNPTAFYLCASSGSTNQPQHFGDGTRLSIL.

This clonotype showed up many times. The V gene is TRBV6-5, the J gene TRBJ2-1, with 10 positions matching TRBD2. The CDR3 contains 16 residues. Germline V lookup: CDR1 MNHEY, CDR2 SVGAGI. The V gene end was trimmed by 6 bases and the J gene end by 3 bases; junction bases not matched to a gene: 8. The chain's CDR3 is CASSKQAGGFYNEQFF. The CDR3 coding sequence is TGTGCCAGCAGCAAACAAGCGGGAGGGTTCTACAATGAGCAGTTCTTC.

This clonotype was seen repeatedly, ten times or more. V gene TRBV29-1 combines with J gene TRBJ2-2, with 10 bases identical to TRBD2. V lost 7 bases, J lost 7 bases, and 9 bases stayed unmatched. Germline V gene lookup returns CDR1 SQVTM and CDR2 ANQGSEA. This CDR3 is built from 14 residues. The CDR3 DNA is TGCAGCGCCGCAGCGGGAGGGCCCTACGGGGAGCTGTTTTTT. This gives the protein CSAAAGGPYGELFF.

The V and J genes are TRBV19 and TRBJ1-2; D ambiguous. Trimming pared 8 bases from V and 3 bases from J, leaving 13 bases between. CDR3 length equals 13 residues. The germline gives CDR1 LNHDA, CDR2 SQIVND (reference sequence). CDR3 in DNA: TGTGCCAGTCGTTTGACGGGTGACTATGGCTACACCTTC. This sequence encodes CASRLTGDYGYTF.

The table lists this clonotype with many counts. The chain combines TRBV11-1 with TRBJ2-5, with D maybe TRBD1 (5 bases). Trimming removed 5 bases from V and 1 base from J, with 17 bases in between. This CDR3 is built from 16 residues. CDR1 and CDR2 from the germline V gene are SGHAT and FQDESV (reference sequence). The CDR3 DNA is TGTGCCAGCAGCAAACTAACGACAGCACCCCAAGAGACCCAGTACTTC. It yields the protein CASSKLTTAPQETQYF.

This clonotype was picked up a small number of times. The chain carries TRBV6-1 and TRBJ2-2; tentative D call: TRBD1 (7 bases). This CDR3 contains 15 residues. The germline V gene encodes CDR1 MNHNS and CDR2 SASEGT. V lost 2 bases, J lost 7 bases, and 14 bases lay in between. As DNA, the CDR3 is TGTGCCAGCAGTGAATCCAGGGGGGTCGGCGGGGAGCTGTTTTTT. Translated: CASSESRGVGGELFF.

Comments on this clonotype: A clone one base away is much larger, so this may be a read error. This chain uses TRBV7-9 with TRBJ2-1; the match to TRBD2 covers 8 bases. From germline, CDR1 is SEHNR and CDR2 FQNEAQ (reference sequence). The CDR3 spans 17 residues. V was pared by 2 bases and J by 5 bases, with 11 bases of the junction left unmatched. The CDR3 reads CASSLRLAGLGDNEQFF. The CDR3 region has the DNA TGTGCCAGCAGCTTAAGGCTAGCGGGTCTCGGGGACAATGAGCAGTTCTTC.

As concerns this clonotype: It may be a read error: a sequence one base away is much more abundant. Since no conserved phenylalanine or tryptophan closes the CDR3, a read error is the likely cause. The chain employs TRBV25-1 and TRBJ2-2; D gene uncertain. Trimming removed 9 bases at V and 2 bases at J, with 16 bases between. The germline gives CDR1 MGHDK, CDR2 SYGVNS. The CDR3 covers 15 residues. In nucleotides, the CDR3 is TGTGCCAGGGGCGAAAAGGACCAAAACACCGGGGAGCTGTTTTGT. It translates to CARGEKDQNTGELFC.

On this clonotype itself: This may arise from a read error, as a much more abundant clone is one base away. The chain couples TRBV5-4 to TRBJ2-2; tentative D call: TRBD2 (6 bases). CDR1 and CDR2 (germline): SGHNT, YYREEE (reference sequence). The CDR3 sequence is 14 residues long. Deletions cut 0 bases from V and 8 bases from J, with 11 bases between. The CDR3: CASSLAGVSGELFF. CDR3 in DNA: TGTGCCAGCAGCTTGGCGGGAGTGTCAGGGGAGCTGTTTTTT. The complete variable domain, with remaining parts taken from reference TRBV5-4 and TRBJ2-2, reads ETGVTQSPTHLIKTRGQQVTLRCSSQSGHNTVSWYQQALGQGPQFIFQYYREEENGRGNFPPRFSGLQFPNYSSELNVNALELDDSALYLCASSLAGVSGELFFGEGSRLTVL.